The 24 T cell receptor beta chains presented below share a single source sample, sequenced in a study of neoadjuvant anti-PD-1 for oral cavity cancer. Libraries were prepared by immunoSEQ multiplex PCR; TCRdb keeps only in-frame clonotypes and omits some of them. The sample has under 15,000 clones; approximately 75% are singletons. Time point given: after neoadjuvant nivolumab, at surgical resection. Sequenced material: PBMCs, taken after nivolumab (anti-PD-1) treatment. The receptors come from a person between 40 and 80 years old with oral cavity squamous cell carcinoma.

V gene TRBV4-1 combines with J gene TRBJ1-2; 10 bases are a match to TRBD1. This CDR3 has 13 residues. With V trimmed by 6 bases and J by 8 bases, 6 bases remained unmatched. CDR1 MGHRA and CDR2 YSYEKL come from the germline V gene. In DNA, the CDR3 is TGCGCCAGCAGTCCCGACAGGGGGCTCGGCTACACCTTC. Encoded protein: CASSPDRGLGYTF.

This sequence joins TRBV30 and TRBJ1-2, with 9 bases that match TRBD1. Unmatched junction bases numbered 3, after V lost 2 bases and J lost 2 bases. This CDR3 comprises 14 residues. Germline-derived CDR1 and CDR2 are GTSNPN and SVGIG (reference sequence). Here the CDR3 reads CAWSQGQGNYGYTF. The CDR3 bases are TGTGCCTGGAGTCAAGGACAGGGGAACTATGGCTACACCTTC. Full variable domain (rest looked up from reference TRBV30 and TRBJ1-2): SQTIHQWPATLVQPVGSPLSLECTVEGTSNPNLYWYRQAAGRGLQLLFYSVGIGQISSEVPQNLSASRPQDRQFILSSKKLLLSDSGFYLCAWSQGQGNYGYTFGSGTRLTVV.

This sequence joins TRBV5-1 and TRBJ2-2, with 12 bases fitting TRBD1. The CDR3 contains 16 residues. Germline trimming cut 4 bases from V and 7 bases from J; bases unmatched to any gene: 8. Germline CDR1 is SGHRS and CDR2 is YFSETQ. CDR3 DNA sequence: TGCGCCAGCAGCCCGGGACAGGGGGCGCTGGGCGGGGAGCTGTTTTTT. Translating it yields CASSPGQGALGGELFF.

V and J are TRBV29-1 and TRBJ2-2; D is uncertain. CDR3 length equals 13 residues. Trimming took 4 bases from V and 2 from J, leaving 8 bases between them. CDR1 and CDR2 from the germline V gene are SQVTM and ANQGSEA. The CDR3 region has the DNA TGCAGCGTTGGGTACAGAAACACCGGGGAGCTGTTTTTT. This encodes CSVGYRNTGELFF.

The chain joins TRBV7-8 to TRBJ2-5, with D possibly being TRBD2 (6 bases). V was clipped by 2 bases and J by 3 bases, with 16 bases between them. CDR3 length equals 16 residues. Per the germline V gene, CDR1 is SGHVS and CDR2 is FQNEAQ. The CDR3 here is CASSLKTPGEEETQYF. DNA for the CDR3: TGTGCCAGCAGCTTAAAAACCCCGGGAGAGGAAGAGACCCAGTACTTC.

This clone has just one count. V and J are TRBV19 and TRBJ2-1, with 9 bases lining up with TRBD2. J lost 8 bases, V lost 9 bases, and 20 bases had no gene match. Germline CDR1 LNHDA, CDR2 SQIVND (reference sequence). CDR3 length equals 17 residues. The CDR3 loop reads CASQLEEGGRASDEQFF. CDR3 in DNA: TGTGCCAGCCAGCTCGAAGAGGGCGGGAGGGCCTCGGATGAGCAGTTCTTC.

This clone was detected only a few times. The chain joins TRBV2 to TRBJ2-7, with D hard to call. V lost 4 bases to trimming and J lost 0 bases, with 10 bases between them. CDR1 and CDR2 (germline): SNHLY, FYNNEI. The CDR3 consists of 14 residues. CDR3 nucleotides: TGTGCCAGCAGTGTAGGGCCGATCTCCTACGAGCAGTACTTC. Protein: CASSVGPISYEQYF.

This sequence joins TRBV25-1 and TRBJ2-2, with D hard to call. This CDR3 is 13 amino acids long. V dropped 4 bases and J dropped 8 bases, with 11 bases sitting between them. Germline loops: CDR1 MGHDK, CDR2 SYGVNS. The CDR3 spells CASSAINEGELFF. CDR3 DNA: TGTGCCAGCAGTGCTATTAATGAAGGGGAGCTGTTTTTT.

CDR3 bases: TGCGCCAGCAGTGAACCTTGGAGACATAGCGGGTCTAGCACAGATACGCAGTATTTT. Protein product: CASSEPWRHSGSSTDTQYF. This chain joins TRBV10-1 and TRBJ2-3, with TRBD2 matching over 7 bases. CDR3 length equals 19 residues. Per the germline V gene, CDR1 is WNHNN and CDR2 is SYGVQD (reference sequence). Germline trimming cut 3 bases from V and 0 bases from J; bases unmatched to any gene: 15.

The V call is TRBV30, the J call TRBJ2-5; 8 positions agree with TRBD2. Trimming cost V 7 bases and J 4 bases; bases outside gene matches: 14. This CDR3 has 15 residues. From germline, CDR1 is GTSNPN and CDR2 SVGIG (reference sequence). The DNA for the CDR3 is TGTGCCTCCGCAGGCGCGGGAGGCTATATAGAGACCCAGTACTTC. Translated: CASAGAGGYIETQYF.

The rearrangement joins TRBV19 to TRBJ2-7; D uncertain. The CDR3 sequence is 15 residues long. Germline loops: CDR1 LNHDA, CDR2 SQIVND (reference sequence). V was pared by 3 bases and J by 5 bases, with 17 bases between. The CDR3: CASSMEHQGIHEQYF. As DNA, the CDR3 is TGTGCCAGTAGTATGGAACACCAAGGTATACACGAGCAGTACTTC.

J is TRBJ2-1 and V is TRBV6-1; no reliable D call. V lost 6 bases and J lost 7, with 7 bases in between. Germline loops: CDR1 MNHNS, CDR2 SASEGT. There are 11 residues in the CDR3. The CDR3 loop is CASSDLNEQFF. The DNA of the CDR3 is TGTGCCAGCAGCGACCTAAATGAGCAGTTCTTC.

The chain joins TRBV30 to TRBJ2-1, with TRBD2 matching 15 bases. CDR3 length: 17 residues. V shed 2 bases and J 3 bases; nucleotides not matched to a gene: 5. Per the germline V gene, CDR1 is GTSNPN and CDR2 is SVGIG (reference sequence). CDR3 coding DNA: TGTGCCTGGAGTAGAGGACTAGCGGGGGGGGACTACAATGAGCAGTTCTTC. Encoded protein: CAWSRGLAGGDYNEQFF.

The chain recombines TRBV19 with TRBJ2-1; 8 nucleotides match TRBD2. V lost 6 bases and J lost 8; bases outside the gene matches: 12. CDR1 and CDR2 from the germline V gene are LNHDA and SQIVND (reference sequence). This CDR3 is built from 15 residues. CDR3 sequence (DNA): TGTGCCAGTAGAACCCCCGGGACTAGTACCTATGAGCAGTTCTTC. Translation: CASRTPGTSTYEQFF.

The chain joins TRBV9 to TRBJ2-7, with 9 bases matching TRBD2. Germline assignment: CDR1 SGDLS and CDR2 YYNGEE. The CDR3 totals 16 residues. Germline trimming cut 5 bases from V and 5 bases from J; bases unmatched to any gene: 14. Here the CDR3 reads CASSVVGSSGTHEQYF. CDR3 coding DNA: TGTGCCAGCAGTGTGGTGGGATCTAGCGGGACTCACGAGCAGTACTTC.

This clone was detected only a few times. The rearrangement joins TRBV2 to TRBJ1-3; D is unresolved. V lost 1 base, J lost 2 bases, and 12 bases lay in between. This CDR3 region has 16 residues. Germline lookup yields CDR1 SNHLY and CDR2 FYNNEI. The CDR3 bases are TGTGCCAGCAGTGAAGTTAACCTGAGAGCTGGAAACACCATATATTTT. This encodes CASSEVNLRAGNTIYF.

The genes are TRBV5-1 and TRBJ2-1; 10 bases line up with TRBD2. The CDR3 length is 15 residues. V was clipped by 6 bases and J by 4 bases; unmatched bases: 7. The V gene's germline CDR1 is SGHRS and CDR2 YFSETQ. CDR3 DNA: TGCGCCAGCACTCTCTCGACTAGCGGGTACAATGAGCAGTTCTTC. It specifies CASTLSTSGYNEQFF.

The rearrangement joins TRBV20-1 to TRBJ2-1; D unresolved. Trimming left V 0 bases short and J 11 bases short, with 5 bases between. CDR3 length equals 10 residues. Germline V lookup: CDR1 DFQATT, CDR2 SNEGSKA (reference sequence). CDR3 DNA sequence: TGCAGTGCTAGAGAGGAAAAGCAGTTCTTC. Translated: CSAREEKQFF.

The CDR3 bases are TGTGCCAGCAGCTTAAGTGGGGCTAATACGTACGAGCAGTACTTC. This translates into CASSLSGANTYEQYF. The chain is built from TRBV7-3 and TRBJ2-7; D might be TRBD1 (5 bases). V was cut by 1 base and J by 4 bases, with 14 bases left in between. This CDR3 contains 15 residues. CDR1 and CDR2 (germline): SGHTA, FQGTGA. The whole variable domain, filled in from reference TRBV7-3 and TRBJ2-7, reads GAGVSQTPSNKVTEKGKYVELRCDPISGHTALYWYRQSLGQGPEFLIYFQGTGAADDSGLPNDRFFAVRPEGSVSTLKIQRTERGDSAVYLCASSLSGANTYEQYFGPGTRLTVT.

The chain is built from TRBV7-3 and TRBJ2-4; no reliable D call. Trimming took 5 bases from V and 8 from J, leaving 13 bases between them. Germline assignment: CDR1 SGHTA and CDR2 FQGTGA. The CDR3 is 13 amino acids. The CDR3 coding sequence is TGTGCCAGCAGCCAAGGCGCAAAGGACATTCAGTACTTC. Protein sequence: CASSQGAKDIQYF.

This rearrangement joins TRBV28 to TRBJ2-7; D uncertain. Germline CDR1 and CDR2: MDHEN and SYDVKM. The CDR3 covers 13 residues. The V and J ends lost 3 bases and 4 bases respectively, with 10 bases between them. Here the CDR3 DNA reads TGTGCCAGCAGTTTTCTTGGTCGGTACGAGCAGTACTTC. The encoded protein is CASSFLGRYEQYF.

This chain uses TRBV10-1 with TRBJ2-3, with D unclear. Germline V gene sequence: CDR1 WNHNN, CDR2 SYGVQD (reference sequence). V gave up 3 bases and J gave up 4 bases, with 8 bases separating them. There are 13 residues in the CDR3. Here the CDR3 DNA reads TGCGCCAGCAGTGATACGGTAGCAGATACGCAGTATTTT. It specifies CASSDTVADTQYF.

This sequence joins TRBV5-8 and TRBJ1-3; tentatively, D is TRBD1 (6 bases). The length of the CDR3 is 16 residues. V was shortened by 3 bases and J by 1 base, with 14 bases between the two germline ends. Per the germline V gene, CDR1 is SGHTS and CDR2 is YDEGEE. The CDR3 nucleotides are TGTGCCAGCAGCTGGGGGGCGTCTATTTCTGGAAACACCATATATTTT. It is translated as CASSWGASISGNTIYF.

The CDR3 sequence: CSALDPGTEAFF. CDR3 nucleotides: TGCAGCGCTTTGGATCCGGGGACTGAAGCTTTCTTT. The J gene is TRBJ1-1, the V gene TRBV29-1; no clear D gene. The CDR3 is 12 amino acids. Looked up from germline, CDR1 is SQVTM and CDR2 is ANQGSEA. Trimming removed 7 bases from V and 5 bases from J, with 14 bases in between.